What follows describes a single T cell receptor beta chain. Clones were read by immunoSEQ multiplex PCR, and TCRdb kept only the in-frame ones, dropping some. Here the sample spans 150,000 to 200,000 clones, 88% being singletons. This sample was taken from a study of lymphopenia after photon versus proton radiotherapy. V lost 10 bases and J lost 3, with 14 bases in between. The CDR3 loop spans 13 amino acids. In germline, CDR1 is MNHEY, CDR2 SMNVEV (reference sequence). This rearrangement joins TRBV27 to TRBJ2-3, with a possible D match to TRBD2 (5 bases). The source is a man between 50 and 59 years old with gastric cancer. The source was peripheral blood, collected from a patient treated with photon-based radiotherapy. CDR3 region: CATRRSGTDTQYF. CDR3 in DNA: TGTGCCACCCGCCGCTCGGGAACAGATACGCAGTATTTT.